This is a list of T cell receptor beta chains from one sample in a study of blood T cell repertoires in COVID-19. Assay used: immunoSEQ multiplex PCR; TCRdb lists only in-frame clones, some missing. The table has fewer than 200,000 clones, around 87% seen once. Sample: peripheral blood. These receptors originate from a man aged 40-49 years with active or convalescent COVID-19. Both conserved end residues are trimmed from each CDR3. Rows may omit the clone size; those that give it use once, few, many or a size class.

clone_size	v_call	cdr3_aa
-	TRBV6-6	ASRRLNGELF
-	TRBV19	ASSVGQGTDTQY
-	TRBV6-1	ASSERGWDTIY
-	TRBV6-5	ASRQTGDTQY
few	TRBV5-6	ASSLVIWDRPYQETQY
-	TRBV19	ASRAGQGSYGYT
-	TRBV27	ASSFRANQPQH
-	TRBV11-3	ASSLGAGYGYT
-	TRBV27	ASSFIGGDSNQPQH
-	TRBV29-1	SVERQGGTEAF
-	TRBV28	ASSSQGGPNTEAF
-	TRBV19	ASSIVGGGEPQH
-	TRBV28	ASSQNRLYGYT
-	TRBV28	ASSQTQEQF
-	TRBV18	ASSPVGGTGELF
-	TRBV3-1/TRBV3-2	ASSQGGASGQTQY
-	TRBV7-9	ASSLTTRTDTQY
-	TRBV30	AWSGLLKPLEF
once	TRBV27	ASRPGFGGGPYEQY
-	TRBV7-9	ASSVGVGGYGYT
-	TRBV5-1	ASSPTGQFNSPLH
-	TRBV12-3/TRBV12-4	ASRQGPYNEQF
-	TRBV2	ASSEGTWQGGYSNQPQH
-	TRBV5-1	ASSSRTGGHEQF
-	TRBV20-1	SASGLAVKSEQY
-	TRBV27	ASSFLGSGSPLH
-	TRBV11-2	ASSLARAGNTIY
-	TRBV25-1	ASSGSGTRSYEQY
-	TRBV2	ASMMGRVAGNTIY
-	TRBV20-1	SAGQGEKLF
-	TRBV4-2	ASSQRFGGSYEQY
-	TRBV4-1	ASSPAPIPGGYEKLF
-	TRBV16	ASRTTGTGFPGANVLT
-	TRBV28	ASSPHSEQY
-	TRBV7-8	ASSRGGLATNEKLF
-	TRBV11-3	ASSTRDRVETQY
-	TRBV7-2	ASSLTRTRNSPLH
-	TRBV5-4	ASSMLGGQGDIQY
-	TRBV27	ASSVQGRDEQF
once	TRBV12-3/TRBV12-4	ASSPGQGYEQY
once	TRBV4-3	ASSQDRYNQPQH
once	TRBV28	ASSRGQGALGYT